This TCR beta chain was documented in a study of multiple sclerosis patients with progressive multifocal leukoencephalopathy. Synthetic inline TR CDR3 controls covering all V-J pairings were spiked into each PCR. The protocol was immunoSEQ multiplex PCR, while the TCRdb copy is restricted to in-frame clones and leaves out a portion. The sample records roughly 28,000 clones, roughly 91% being singletons. About this clone itself: Its antigen remains unknown.

Time point here: before natalizumab initiation. General observations from the study: Findings may reflect JC virus infection or just general immunocompromise.

The sequence derives from a human donor with multiple sclerosis. Sequencing used PBMCs.

The CDR3 sequence is CASIFESSGANVLTF. Written as DNA, the CDR3 is TGTGCCAGCATCTTTGAGTCCTCTGGGGCCAACGTCCTGACTTTC. The V gene is TRBV6-5, the J gene TRBJ2-6; D not resolved. The V gene lost 7 bases and the J gene lost 0 bases, with 10 bases spanning the gap. This CDR3 has 15 residues. Germline loops: CDR1 MNHEY, CDR2 SVGAGI.